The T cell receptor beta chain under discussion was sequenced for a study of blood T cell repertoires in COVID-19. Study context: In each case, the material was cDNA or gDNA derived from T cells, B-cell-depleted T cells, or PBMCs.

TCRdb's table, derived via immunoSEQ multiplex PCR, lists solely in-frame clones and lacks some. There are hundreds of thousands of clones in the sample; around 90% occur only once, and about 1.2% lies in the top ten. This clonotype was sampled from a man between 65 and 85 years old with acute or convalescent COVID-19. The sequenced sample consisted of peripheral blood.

CDR3 in DNA: TGTGCCACCAGCGGACCGGCAGGGGGAGGCGAGCAGTACTTC. Protein sequence: CATSGPAGGGEQYF. The J gene is TRBJ2-7, the V gene TRBV15; TRBD1 is a possible D gene (7 bases). V lost 5 bases and J 6 bases, leaving 17 bases between the germline ends. From germline, CDR1 is LNHNV and CDR2 YYDKDF (reference sequence). The CDR3 runs to 14 residues.